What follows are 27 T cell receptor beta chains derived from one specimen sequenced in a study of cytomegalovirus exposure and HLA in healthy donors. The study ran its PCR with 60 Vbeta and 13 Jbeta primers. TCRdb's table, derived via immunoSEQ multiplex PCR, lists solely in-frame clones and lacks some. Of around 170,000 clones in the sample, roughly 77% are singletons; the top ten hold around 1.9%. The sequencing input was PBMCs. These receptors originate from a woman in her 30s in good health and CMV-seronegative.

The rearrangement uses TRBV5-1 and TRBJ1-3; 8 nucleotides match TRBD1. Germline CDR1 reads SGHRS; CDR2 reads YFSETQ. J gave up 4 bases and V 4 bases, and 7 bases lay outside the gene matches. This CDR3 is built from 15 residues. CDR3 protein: CASSAGQGEGNTIYF. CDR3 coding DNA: TGCGCCAGCAGCGCCGGACAGGGCGAAGGAAACACCATATATTTT.

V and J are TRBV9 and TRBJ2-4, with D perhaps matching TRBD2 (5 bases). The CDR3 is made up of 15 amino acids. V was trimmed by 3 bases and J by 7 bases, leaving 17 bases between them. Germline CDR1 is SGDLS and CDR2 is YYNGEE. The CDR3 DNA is TGTGCCAGCAGCGGTCTAGACTACCCTGGGAACATTCAGTACTTC. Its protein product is CASSGLDYPGNIQYF.

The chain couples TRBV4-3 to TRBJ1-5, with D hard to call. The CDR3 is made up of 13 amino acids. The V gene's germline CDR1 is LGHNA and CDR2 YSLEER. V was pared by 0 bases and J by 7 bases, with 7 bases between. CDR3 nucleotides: TGCGCCAGCAGCCAAGAGAGACACCAGCCCCAGCATTTT. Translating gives CASSQERHQPQHF.

The CDR3 loop reads CASSVGRQSSYNEQFF. The CDR3 DNA sequence: TGTGCCAGCAGCGTAGGTCGACAGAGCTCCTACAATGAGCAGTTCTTC. The chain employs TRBV9 and TRBJ2-1, with D possibly matching TRBD1 (5 bases). CDR1 is SGDLS, CDR2 YYNGEE, per germline. The CDR3 runs to 16 residues. Trimming pared 0 bases from V and 0 bases from J, leaving 10 bases between.

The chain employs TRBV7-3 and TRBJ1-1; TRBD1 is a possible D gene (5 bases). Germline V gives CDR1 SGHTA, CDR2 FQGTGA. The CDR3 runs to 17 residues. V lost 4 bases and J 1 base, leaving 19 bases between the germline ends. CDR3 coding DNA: TGTGCCAGCAGCTCCCCTACGGGGGGACGGACGAACACTGAAGCTTTCTTT. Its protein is CASSSPTGGRTNTEAFF.

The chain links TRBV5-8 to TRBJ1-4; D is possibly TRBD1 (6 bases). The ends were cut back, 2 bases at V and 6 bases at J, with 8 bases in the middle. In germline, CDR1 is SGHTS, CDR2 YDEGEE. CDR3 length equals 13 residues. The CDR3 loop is CASSLQGYEKLFF. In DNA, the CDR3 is TGTGCCAGCAGCTTACAGGGTTATGAAAAACTGTTTTTT.

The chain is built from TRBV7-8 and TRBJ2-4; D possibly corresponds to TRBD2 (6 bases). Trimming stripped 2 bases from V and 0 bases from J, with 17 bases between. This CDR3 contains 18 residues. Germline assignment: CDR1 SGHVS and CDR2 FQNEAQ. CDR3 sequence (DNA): TGTGCCAGCAGCTTACCCCCGGGAGCGTATCTAGCCAAAAACATTCAGTACTTC. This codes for CASSLPPGAYLAKNIQYF.

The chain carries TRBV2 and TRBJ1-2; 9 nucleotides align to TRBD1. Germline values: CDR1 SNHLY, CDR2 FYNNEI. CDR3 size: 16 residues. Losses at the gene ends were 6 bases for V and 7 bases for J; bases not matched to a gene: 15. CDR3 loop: CASRSLKGQGRGGYTF. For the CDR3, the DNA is TGTGCCAGCAGGTCCCTTAAAGGACAGGGGAGAGGTGGCTACACCTTC.

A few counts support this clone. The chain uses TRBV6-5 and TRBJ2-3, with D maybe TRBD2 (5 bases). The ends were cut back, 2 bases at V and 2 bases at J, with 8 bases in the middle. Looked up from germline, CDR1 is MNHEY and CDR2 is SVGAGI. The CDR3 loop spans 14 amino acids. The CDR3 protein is CASSYTSHTDTQYF. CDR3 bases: TGTGCCAGCAGTTACACTAGTCACACAGATACGCAGTATTTT.

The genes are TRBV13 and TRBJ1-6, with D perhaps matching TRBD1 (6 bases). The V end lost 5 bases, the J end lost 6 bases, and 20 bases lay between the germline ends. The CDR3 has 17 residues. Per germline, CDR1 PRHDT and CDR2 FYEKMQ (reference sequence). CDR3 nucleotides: TGTGCCAGCAGCCGCCTAGGGACATTGGACCTTAATTCACCCCTCCACTTT. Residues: CASSRLGTLDLNSPLHF.

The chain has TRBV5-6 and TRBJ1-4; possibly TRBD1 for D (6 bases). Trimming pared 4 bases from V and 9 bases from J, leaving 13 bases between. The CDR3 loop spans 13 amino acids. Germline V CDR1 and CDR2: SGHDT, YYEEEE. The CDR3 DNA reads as TGTGCCAGCAGCCTTCGGGACAACAAAAAACTGTTTTTT. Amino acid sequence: CASSLRDNKKLFF.

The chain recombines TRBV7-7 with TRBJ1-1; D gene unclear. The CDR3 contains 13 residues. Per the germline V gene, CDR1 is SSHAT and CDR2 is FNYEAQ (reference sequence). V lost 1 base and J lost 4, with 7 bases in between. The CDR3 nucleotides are TGTGCCAGCAGCTTAGGGGGAGCCACTGAAGCTTTCTTT. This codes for CASSLGGATEAFF.

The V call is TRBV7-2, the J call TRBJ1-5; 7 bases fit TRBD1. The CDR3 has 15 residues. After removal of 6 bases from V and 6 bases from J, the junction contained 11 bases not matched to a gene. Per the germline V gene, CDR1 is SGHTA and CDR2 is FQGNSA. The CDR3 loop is CASRLGDSIIQPQHF. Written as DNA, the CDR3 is TGTGCCAGCAGACTCGGGGACAGTATAATTCAGCCCCAGCATTTT.

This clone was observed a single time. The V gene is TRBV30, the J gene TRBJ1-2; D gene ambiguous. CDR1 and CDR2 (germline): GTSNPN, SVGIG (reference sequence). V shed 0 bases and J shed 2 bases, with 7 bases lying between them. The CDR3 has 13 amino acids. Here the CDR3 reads CAWSVSRNYGYTF. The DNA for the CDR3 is TGTGCCTGGAGTGTGTCTCGGAACTATGGCTACACCTTC.

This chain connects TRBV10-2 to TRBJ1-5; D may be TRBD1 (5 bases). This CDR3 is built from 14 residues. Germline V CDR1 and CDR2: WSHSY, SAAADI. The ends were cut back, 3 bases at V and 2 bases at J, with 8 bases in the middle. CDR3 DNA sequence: TGCGCCAGCAGTGACAGGGAACGCAATCAGCCCCAGCATTTT. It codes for CASSDRERNQPQHF.

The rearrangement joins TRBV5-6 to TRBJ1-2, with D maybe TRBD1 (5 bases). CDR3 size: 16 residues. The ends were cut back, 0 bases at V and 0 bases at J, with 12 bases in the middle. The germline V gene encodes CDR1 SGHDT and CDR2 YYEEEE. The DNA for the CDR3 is TGTGCCAGCAGCTTGGGGCCAGGGATATCTAACTATGGCTACACCTTC. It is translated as CASSLGPGISNYGYTF. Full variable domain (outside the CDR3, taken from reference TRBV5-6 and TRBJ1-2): DAGVTQSPTHLIKTRGQQVTLRCSPKSGHDTVSWYQQALGQGPQFIFQYYEEEERQRGNFPDRFSGHQFPNYSSELNVNALLLGDSALYLCASSLGPGISNYGYTFGSGTRLTVV.

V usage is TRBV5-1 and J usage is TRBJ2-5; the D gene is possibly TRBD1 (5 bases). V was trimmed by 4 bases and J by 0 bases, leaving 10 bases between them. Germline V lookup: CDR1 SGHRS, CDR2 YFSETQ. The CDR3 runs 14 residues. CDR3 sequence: CASSLQVNQETQYF. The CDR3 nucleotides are TGCGCCAGCAGCCTACAGGTAAACCAAGAGACCCAGTACTTC. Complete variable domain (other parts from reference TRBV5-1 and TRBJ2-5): KAGVTQTPRYLIKTRGQQVTLSCSPISGHRSVSWYQQTPGQGLQFLFEYFSETQRNKGNFPGRFSGRQFSNSRSEMNVSTLELGDSALYLCASSLQVNQETQYFGPGTRLLVL.

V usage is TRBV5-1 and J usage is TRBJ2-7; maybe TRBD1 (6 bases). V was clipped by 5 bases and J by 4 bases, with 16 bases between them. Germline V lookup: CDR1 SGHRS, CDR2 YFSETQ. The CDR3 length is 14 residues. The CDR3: CASRLQGVSYEQYF. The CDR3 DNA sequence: TGCGCCAGCAGATTACAGGGTGTGTCGTACGAGCAGTACTTC.

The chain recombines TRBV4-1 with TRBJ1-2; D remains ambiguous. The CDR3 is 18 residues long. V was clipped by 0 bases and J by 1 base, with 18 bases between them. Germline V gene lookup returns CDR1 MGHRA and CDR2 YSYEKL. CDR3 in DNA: TGCGCCAGCAGCCAAGATAGTGAGGGTTCCCTCTTTAACTATGGCTACACCTTC. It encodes CASSQDSEGSLFNYGYTF.

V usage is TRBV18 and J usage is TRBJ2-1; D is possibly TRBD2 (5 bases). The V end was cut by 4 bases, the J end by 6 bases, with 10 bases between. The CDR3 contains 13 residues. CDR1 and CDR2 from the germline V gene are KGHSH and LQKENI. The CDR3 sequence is CASSLRRTNEQFF. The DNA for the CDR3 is TGTGCCAGCTCACTCCGGAGGACCAATGAGCAGTTCTTC.

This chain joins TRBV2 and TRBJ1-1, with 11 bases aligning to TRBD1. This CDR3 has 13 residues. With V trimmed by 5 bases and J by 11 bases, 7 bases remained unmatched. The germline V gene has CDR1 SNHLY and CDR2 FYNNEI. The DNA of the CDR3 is TGTGCCAGCAGTAAGGGACAGGGGGGTGAGGCTTTCTTT. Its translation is CASSKGQGGEAFF.

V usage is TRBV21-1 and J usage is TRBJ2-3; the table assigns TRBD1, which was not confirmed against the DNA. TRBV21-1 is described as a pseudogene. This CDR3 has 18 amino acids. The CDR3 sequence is CASSKERLLPRGGDTQYF. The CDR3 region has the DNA TGTGCCAGCAGCAAAGAAAGGTTGCTCCCTAGAGGGGGAGATACGCAGTATTTT.

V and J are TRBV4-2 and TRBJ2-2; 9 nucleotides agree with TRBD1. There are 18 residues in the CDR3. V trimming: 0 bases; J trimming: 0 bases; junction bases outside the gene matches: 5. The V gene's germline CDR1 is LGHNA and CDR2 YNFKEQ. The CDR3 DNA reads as TGTGCCAGCAGCCAAGAGAGGGGGACAGGGACGAACACCGGGGAGCTGTTTTTT. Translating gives CASSQERGTGTNTGELFF.

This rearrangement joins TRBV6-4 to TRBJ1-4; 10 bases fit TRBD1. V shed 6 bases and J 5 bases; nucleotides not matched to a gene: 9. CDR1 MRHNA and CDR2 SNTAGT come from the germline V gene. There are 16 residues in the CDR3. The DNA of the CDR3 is TGTGCCAGCAGGCGGACAGGGGGTGTGGGGAATGAAAAACTGTTTTTT. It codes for CASRRTGGVGNEKLFF.

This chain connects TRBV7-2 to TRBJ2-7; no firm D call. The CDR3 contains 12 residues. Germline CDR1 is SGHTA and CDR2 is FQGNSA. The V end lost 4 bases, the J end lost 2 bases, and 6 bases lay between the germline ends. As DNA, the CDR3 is TGTGCCAGCAGCTCAGGTCCCTACGAGCAGTACTTC. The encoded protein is CASSSGPYEQYF. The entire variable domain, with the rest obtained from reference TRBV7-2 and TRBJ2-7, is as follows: GAGVSQSPSNKVTEKGKDVELRCDPISGHTALYWYRQSLGQGLEFLIYFQGNSAPDKSGLPSDRFSAERTGGSVSTLTIQRTQQEDSAVYLCASSSGPYEQYFGPGTRLTVT.

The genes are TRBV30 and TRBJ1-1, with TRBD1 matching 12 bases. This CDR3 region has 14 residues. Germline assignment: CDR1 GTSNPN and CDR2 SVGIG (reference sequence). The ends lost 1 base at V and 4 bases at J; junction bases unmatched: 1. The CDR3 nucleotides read TGTGCCTGGAGTGGGGACAGGGGGCCCACTGAAGCTTTCTTT. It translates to CAWSGDRGPTEAFF.

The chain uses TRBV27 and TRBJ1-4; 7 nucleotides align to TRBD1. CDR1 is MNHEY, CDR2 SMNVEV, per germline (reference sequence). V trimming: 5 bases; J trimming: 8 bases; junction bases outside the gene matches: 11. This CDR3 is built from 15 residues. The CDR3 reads CASSDNDRAWEKLFF. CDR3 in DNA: TGTGCCAGCAGTGACAATGACAGGGCCTGGGAAAAACTGTTTTTT.